This T cell receptor (beta chain) was recorded in a study of cytomegalovirus exposure and HLA in healthy donors. Study-level findings and limits: Among TCR beta chains, those listed as cytomegalovirus-associated numbered about 160. It was shown in a later analysis that HLA-associated TCR beta chains were more clonally expanded than other, equally common chains. Specificity for CMV antigens was confirmed in vitro for a few of the CMV-associated chains. Per a later analysis, fewer than 20,000 TCR beta sequences showed association with HLA alleles at 0.05 false discovery rate.

This clone was detected a few times. What it recognizes is unknown. The PCR used 60 Vbeta and 13 Jbeta primers. Repertoires were generated with immunoSEQ multiplex PCR, while TCRdb's copy carries only in-frame clones and drops some. The sample holds around 50,000 clones; over 70% are singletons and the top ten take around 8%. The germline V and J ends were trimmed by 5 bases and 0 bases, with 10 bases remaining between them. This CDR3 has 14 amino acids. Germline values: CDR1 LNHDA, CDR2 SQIVND (reference sequence). The sample comprised PBMCs. This TCR came from a man aged 25 to 45 in good health and CMV-seropositive. V usage is TRBV19 and J usage is TRBJ1-1; D is possibly TRBD1 (6 bases). CDR3 in DNA: TGTGCCAGTAGTCGCGGACAGCTGAACACTGAAGCTTTCTTT. As protein: CASSRGQLNTEAFF.